This is a list of T cell receptor beta chains from one sample in a study of identical twins. TCRdb reprocessed the 5' RACE reads via MiXCR and lists one record per CDR3 protein. The sample lists approximately 600,000 distinct CDR3 sequences, roughly 9.9% occurring once. The sample was also reused in another study, on yellow fever vaccine responses in identical twins.

The source material was PBMCs. These receptors all come from a woman aged 18-35 years in good health. The CDR3 runs from the conserved cysteine through the conserved F or W. Size is stated for part of the rows, as once, few or many counts, or as a class when the clone is expanded.

>few|TRBV7-3
CASSLGLDMNTEAFF
>few|TRBV11-2
CASSRTSGSSGANVLTF
>NA|TRBV29-1
CSVGSGTEQFF
>NA|TRBV5-6
CASSSNWGETQYF
>many|TRBV12-3/TRBV12-4
CASSFSPYEQYF
>few|TRBV12-3/TRBV12-4
CASSLITASYNEQFF
>few|TRBV7-8
CASSLGWRSTDTQYF
>few|TRBV29-1
CSVVSVNYGYTF
>NA|TRBV29-1
CSVATYNEQFF
>few|TRBV7-9
CASSPEGTGVGTGELFF
>NA|TRBV5-1
CASSLLPSGSYGGGELFF
>NA|TRBV28
CASSPPDRSSTDTQYF
>NA|TRBV28
CASKGGYTEAFF
>many|TRBV29-1
CSVSQGDYEQYF
>few|TRBV29-1
CRENPYHEQYF
>few|TRBV7-9
CASSVRKPNTGELFF
>NA|TRBV6-2/TRBV6-3
CASSYSRRGKPFSGANVLTF
>NA|TRBV4-2
CDSSQEGAGDTQYF
>few|TRBV27
CASSYIQGNTEAFF
>NA|TRBV20-1
CSARKNPLETQYF
>few|TRBV7-9
CASSSGALAGKYNEQFF
>NA|TRBV12-3/TRBV12-4
CASSSRQTTGELFF
>few|TRBV29-1
CSVTLAGGRAQYF
>many|TRBV12-3/TRBV12-4
CASSLAGLSTDTQYF
>few|TRBV19
CASRMTGSSYEQYF
>NA|TRBV29-1
CSDLGQDYEQYF
>NA|TRBV3-1
CASSQGNREKSNQPQHF
>few|TRBV20-1
CSAREGPPDEQFF
>few|TRBV28
CATWEGFTYEQYF
>few|TRBV7-2
CASSLDSQYEQYF
>many|TRBV5-1
CASSSTRGDNTGELFF
>many|TRBV5-1
CASSPDRDRPGHEQYF
>many|TRBV6-1
CASTLRAGGGYEQFF
>NA|TRBV23-1
CASSQSLALSGNTIYF
>many|TRBV5-1
CASSQGQGTDTQYF
>many|TRBV29-1
CSVEGQTSGANVLTF
>many|TRBV7-9
CASMGPMNTEAFF
>NA|TRBV25-1
CASSGHRGGSGIFYEQYF
>many|TRBV5-1
CASSLEVSSYEQYF